Each of the 24 T cell receptor beta chains below was sequenced from the same sample in a study of vaccination effects on CD4 cells after COVID-19. Some clones are missing from TCRdb's copy, which holds only in-frame ones; the method was immunoSEQ multiplex PCR. The sample yields approximately 25,000 clones, about 70% seen once. What these receptors recognize is not known. Viral peptide pools were used in the ViraFEST assay to expand antigen-specific CD4+ T cells, and sequencing came afterward. Culture proceeded for 10 days, and CD4+ T cells were then isolated. Participants were given two doses of BNT162b2 or mRNA-1273 vaccine. Sequencing was performed on CD4+ T cells from PBMCs cultured with SARS-CoV-2 spike peptides, taken after COVID-19 vaccination. The receptors come from a human donor who received a COVID-19 vaccine.

This clone was seen a handful of times. V usage is TRBV5-6 and J usage is TRBJ2-5; D remains ambiguous. There are 13 residues in the CDR3. The ends were cut back, 4 bases at V and 5 bases at J, with 12 bases in the middle. The germline CDR1 and CDR2 sequences are SGHDT and YYEEEE. The CDR3 DNA reads as TGTGCCAGCAGCCGACCGTACTCCGAGACCCAGTACTTC. Translated, it gives CASSRPYSETQYF.

V is TRBV19 and J is TRBJ1-1; 12 bases are shared with TRBD1. V dropped 7 bases and J dropped 5; count of bases not matched to a gene: 8. The CDR3 is 15 amino acids. CDR1 and CDR2 from the germline V gene are LNHDA and SQIVND (reference sequence). CDR3 region: CASMGDRGLWTEAFF. The CDR3 DNA reads TGTGCCAGTATGGGGGACAGGGGGCTATGGACTGAAGCTTTCTTT.

J is TRBJ2-5 and V is TRBV5-4; TRBD1 matches at 9 bases. Germline trimming cut 4 bases from V and 5 bases from J; bases unmatched to any gene: 6. Looked up from germline, CDR1 is SGHNT and CDR2 is YYREEE (reference sequence). This CDR3 spans 14 amino acids. As DNA, the CDR3 is TGTGCCAGCAGCCTACAGGGGGCTGGGGAGACCCAGTACTTC. As protein: CASSLQGAGETQYF.

The rearrangement joins TRBV27 to TRBJ2-2; no reliable D call. The germline V and J ends were trimmed by 5 bases and 0 bases, with 10 bases remaining between them. This CDR3 spans 15 amino acids. Germline loops: CDR1 MNHEY, CDR2 SMNVEV (reference sequence). CDR3 sequence (DNA): TGTGCCAGCAGTGAATTAAACGCGAACACCGGGGAGCTGTTTTTT. This encodes CASSELNANTGELFF.

The genes are TRBV29-1 and TRBJ1-1, with D unclear. CDR1 is SQVTM, CDR2 ANQGSEA, per germline. CDR3 size: 13 residues. V was clipped by 4 bases and J by 6 bases, with 15 bases between them. The CDR3 loop reads CSVAGRTLAEAFF. The CDR3 DNA follows: TGCAGCGTTGCAGGCAGGACCCTTGCTGAAGCTTTCTTT.

The CDR3 bases are TGCGCCAGCAGCCAACCCGGACAGAAGAACACTGAAGCTTTCTTT. This translates into CASSQPGQKNTEAFF. The chain uses TRBV4-1 and TRBJ1-1, with a possible D match to TRBD1 (6 bases). The ends were cut back, 2 bases at V and 1 base at J, with 11 bases in the middle. The CDR3 extends over 15 amino acids. Germline CDR1 reads MGHRA; CDR2 reads YSYEKL.

This clone was seen more than once but under ten times. This rearrangement joins TRBV6-2 or TRBV6-3 to TRBJ2-7; maybe TRBD2 (6 bases). V lost 6 bases, J lost 4 bases, and 13 bases lay in between. From germline, CDR1 is MNHEY and CDR2 SVGEGT. CDR3 length: 13 amino acids. The CDR3 region has the DNA TGTGCCAGCAGCCTTAGCGGTGCTTACGAGCAGTACTTC. Protein product: CASSLSGAYEQYF.

The V and J genes are TRBV2 and TRBJ2-3; 7 bases map to TRBD2. With 6 bases clipped from V and 0 bases from J, the junction kept 6 bases outside the gene matches. Germline V gene data show CDR1 as SNHLY and CDR2 as FYNNEI. The CDR3 is made up of 15 amino acids. This chain's CDR3 is CASSREGTSTDTQYF. The CDR3 nucleotides read TGTGCCAGCAGCAGGGAGGGAACTAGCACAGATACGCAGTATTTT.

The chain has TRBV2 and TRBJ2-7; D not resolved. Germline V lookup: CDR1 SNHLY, CDR2 FYNNEI. V was pared by 6 bases and J by 0 bases, with 18 bases between. The CDR3 has 16 residues. In DNA, the CDR3 is TGTGCCAGCAGCCCAACGGCGCCTCAACGCTCCTACGAGCAGTACTTC. It is translated as CASSPTAPQRSYEQYF.

The V gene is TRBV7-2, the J gene TRBJ1-2; D gene uncertain. The CDR3 runs 13 residues. CDR1 is SGHTA and CDR2 is FQGNSA in the germline V gene. Trimming cost V 3 bases and J 6 bases, with 11 bases left between them. CDR3 in DNA: TGTGCCAGCAGCTTTCGAGGGAGTGATGGCTACACCTTC. Translation: CASSFRGSDGYTF.

The rearrangement links TRBV25-1 to TRBJ1-4, with 7 bases fitting TRBD1. V lost 2 bases to trimming and J lost 0 bases; unmatched junction nucleotides: 3. The germline V gene encodes CDR1 MGHDK and CDR2 SYGVNS. CDR3 length: 16 amino acids. CDR3 residues: CASSEARGATNEKLFF. The CDR3 DNA reads TGTGCCAGCAGTGAAGCCAGGGGGGCAACTAATGAAAAACTGTTTTTT. Filled out from reference TRBV25-1 and TRBJ1-4, the complete variable domain reads EADIYQTPRYLVIGTGKKITLECSQTMGHDKMYWYQQDPGMELHLIHYSYGVNSTEKGDLSSESTVSRIRTEHFPLTLESARPSHTSQYLCASSEARGATNEKLFFGSGTQLSVL.

This clone was seen a handful of times. The chain uses TRBV2 and TRBJ2-1; 10 positions agree with TRBD2. Trimming at V came to 10 bases and at J to 9 bases, leaving 15 bases not matched to a gene. Germline V gene sequence: CDR1 SNHLY, CDR2 FYNNEI. The CDR3 runs 15 residues. CDR3 in DNA: TGTGCCACCTTGAGGGCCAGCGGGGGGGTAGGTGAGCAGTTCTTC. Its protein product is CATLRASGGVGEQFF.

The chain joins TRBV6-5 to TRBJ2-7, with D perhaps matching TRBD2 (5 bases). V was shortened by 6 bases and J by 0 bases, with 12 bases between the two germline ends. CDR3 length: 14 residues. Looked up from germline, CDR1 is MNHEY and CDR2 is SVGAGI. The CDR3 DNA reads as TGTGCCAGCAGGGGAGCGGAGAGCTCCTACGAGCAGTACTTC. Amino acid sequence: CASRGAESSYEQYF.

This clone was counted only a few times. The chain uses TRBV7-9 and TRBJ1-2, with D hard to call. V was cut by 3 bases and J by 6 bases, with 8 bases left in between. Germline-derived CDR1 and CDR2 are SEHNR and FQNEAQ (reference sequence). This CDR3 is built from 12 residues. CDR3 nucleotide sequence: TGTGCCAGCAGCTTGGCAAGTCATGGCTACACCTTC. Protein sequence: CASSLASHGYTF.

There are a few counts of this clone. The V call is TRBV4-1, the J call TRBJ2-2; possibly TRBD1 for D (6 bases). This CDR3 has 14 residues. V gave up 3 bases and J gave up 7 bases, with 12 bases separating them. Per germline, CDR1 MGHRA and CDR2 YSYEKL. The CDR3 sequence: CASSHQGHSGELFF. In DNA form, the CDR3 reads TGCGCCAGCAGCCACCAGGGGCACAGCGGGGAGCTGTTTTTT.

This clone was seen only a few times. The rearrangement links TRBV7-9 to TRBJ1-2; D gene unclear. Germline CDR1 SEHNR, CDR2 FQNEAQ (reference sequence). V was clipped by 3 bases and J by 3 bases, with 8 bases between them. This CDR3 is built from 13 residues. The CDR3 reads CASSFPSDYGYTF. DNA for the CDR3: TGTGCCAGCAGCTTTCCATCCGACTATGGCTACACCTTC.

CDR3 coding DNA: TGTGCCAGCTCATTTTCAGGGGCACAAGAGACCCAGTACTTC. It is translated as CASSFSGAQETQYF. This chain links TRBV18 with TRBJ2-5, with a tentative D call TRBD1 (6 bases). V was trimmed by 5 bases and J by 2 bases, leaving 12 bases between them. Germline V gene sequence: CDR1 KGHSH, CDR2 LQKENI. The CDR3 runs to 14 residues.

This clone turned up a few times. This chain connects TRBV29-1 to TRBJ1-1, with TRBD1 matching 7 bases. The V and J ends lost 7 bases and 0 bases, in that order; junction bases with no gene match: 8. The germline CDR1 and CDR2 sequences are SQVTM and ANQGSEA. This CDR3 region has 14 residues. The CDR3 region has the DNA TGCAGCGCACACAGGGGCGTCATGAACACTGAAGCTTTCTTT. It yields the protein CSAHRGVMNTEAFF.

The J gene is TRBJ1-2, the V gene TRBV3-1 (or the pseudogene TRBV3-2); no reliable D call. The germline CDR1 and CDR2 sequences are LGHDT and YNNKEL (reference sequence). V was shortened by 1 base and J by 8 bases, with 5 bases between the two germline ends. The CDR3 sequence is 11 residues long. The CDR3 DNA sequence: TGTGCCAGCAGCCAAGCGGGGGGCTACACCTTC. Translation gives CASSQAGGYTF.

The chain carries TRBV12-5 and TRBJ2-5; D unresolved. The CDR3 is made up of 14 amino acids. V was pared by 4 bases and J by 3 bases, with 12 bases between. Germline V CDR1 and CDR2: LGHNT, FRNRAP. In DNA, the CDR3 is TGTGCTAGTGGTTCTGTCATAGGAAAAGAGACCCAGTACTTC. The encoded protein is CASGSVIGKETQYF.

The V gene is TRBV19, the J gene TRBJ2-4, with a weak D call TRBD1 (5 bases). The CDR3 length is 15 residues. V dropped 0 bases and J dropped 3 bases, with 9 bases sitting between them. Germline V gene lookup returns CDR1 LNHDA and CDR2 SQIVND (reference sequence). CDR3 DNA: TGTGCCAGTAGTATAGATGCAGGACACAAAAACATTCAGTACTTC. The encoded protein is CASSIDAGHKNIQYF.

This chain joins TRBV6-5 and TRBJ2-1, with 11 bases identical to TRBD2. Germline loops: CDR1 MNHEY, CDR2 SVGAGI. V was pared by 2 bases and J by 8 bases, with 8 bases of the junction left unmatched. This CDR3 is built from 16 residues. CDR3 DNA: TGTGCCAGCAGTTACCGGGCGCTAGCGGGGGGTTATGAGCAGTTCTTC. It encodes CASSYRALAGGYEQFF.

CDR3 DNA sequence: TGTGCCAGCAGTTTATCCCAGACATTCGGTCCGTACTTC. As protein: CASSLSQTFGPYF. The chain joins TRBV12-3 or TRBV12-4 to TRBJ2-4; D not resolved. Trimming cost V 2 bases and J 15 bases, with 17 bases left between them. The CDR3 runs 13 residues.

The sample holds a few counts of this clone. V gene TRBV10-1 combines with J gene TRBJ1-1; D gene unclear. The CDR3 runs to 12 residues. CDR1 is WNHNN, CDR2 SYGVQD, per germline (reference sequence). V was trimmed by 5 bases and J by 2 bases, leaving 6 bases between them. CDR3 in DNA: TGCGCCAGCAGTCTCAGAAACACTGAAGCTTTCTTT. Translating gives CASSLRNTEAFF.